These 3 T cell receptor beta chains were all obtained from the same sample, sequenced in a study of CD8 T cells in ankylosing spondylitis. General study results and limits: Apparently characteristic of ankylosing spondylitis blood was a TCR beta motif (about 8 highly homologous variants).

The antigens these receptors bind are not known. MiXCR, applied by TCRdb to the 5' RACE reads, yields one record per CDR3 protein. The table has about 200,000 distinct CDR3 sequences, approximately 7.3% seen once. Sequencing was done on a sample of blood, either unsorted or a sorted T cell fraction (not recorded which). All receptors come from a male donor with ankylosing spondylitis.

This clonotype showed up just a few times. CDR3 sequence (DNA): TGTGCCAGCAGCGTAGAGTTGCGACAGGGGGCTTCACCCCTCCACTTT. As protein: CASSVELRQGASPLHF. The rearrangement links TRBV9 to TRBJ1-6; TRBD1 agrees at 10 bases. With V trimmed by 0 bases and J by 9 bases, 6 bases remained unmatched. Germline V gene lookup returns CDR1 SGDLS and CDR2 YYNGEE. The length of the CDR3 is 16 residues.

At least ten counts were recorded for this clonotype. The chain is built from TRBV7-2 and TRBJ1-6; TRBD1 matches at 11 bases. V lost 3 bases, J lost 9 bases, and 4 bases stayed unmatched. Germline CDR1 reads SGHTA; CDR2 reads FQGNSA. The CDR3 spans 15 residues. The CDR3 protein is CASSFIGTGGSPLHF. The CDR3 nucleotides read TGTGCCAGCAGCTTTATTGGGACAGGGGGTTCACCCCTCCACTTT. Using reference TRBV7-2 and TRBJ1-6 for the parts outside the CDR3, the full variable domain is GAGVSQSPSNKVTEKGKDVELRCDPISGHTALYWYRQSLGQGLEFLIYFQGNSAPDKSGLPSDRFSAERTGGSVSTLTIQRTQQEDSAVYLCASSFIGTGGSPLHFGNGTRLTVT.

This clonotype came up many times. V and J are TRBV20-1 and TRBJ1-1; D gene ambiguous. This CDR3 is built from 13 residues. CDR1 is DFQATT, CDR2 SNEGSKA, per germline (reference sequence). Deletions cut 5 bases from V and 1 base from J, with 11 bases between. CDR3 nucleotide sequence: TGCAGTGCTGGGCCCAGGAGGAACACTGAAGCTTTCTTT. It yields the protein CSAGPRRNTEAFF.